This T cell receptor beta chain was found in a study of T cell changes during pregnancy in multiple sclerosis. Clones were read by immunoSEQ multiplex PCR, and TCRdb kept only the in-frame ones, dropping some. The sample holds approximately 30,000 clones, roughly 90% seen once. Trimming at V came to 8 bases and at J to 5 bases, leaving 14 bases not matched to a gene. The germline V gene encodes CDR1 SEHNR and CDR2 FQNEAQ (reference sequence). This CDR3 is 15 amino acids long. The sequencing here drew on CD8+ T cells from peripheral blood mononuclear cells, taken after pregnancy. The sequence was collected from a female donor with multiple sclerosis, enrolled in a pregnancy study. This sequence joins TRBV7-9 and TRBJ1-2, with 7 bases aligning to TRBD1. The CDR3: CASGSGAGQRYGYTF. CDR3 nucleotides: TGTGCCAGCGGATCGGGTGCGGGACAGAGGTATGGCTACACCTTC.